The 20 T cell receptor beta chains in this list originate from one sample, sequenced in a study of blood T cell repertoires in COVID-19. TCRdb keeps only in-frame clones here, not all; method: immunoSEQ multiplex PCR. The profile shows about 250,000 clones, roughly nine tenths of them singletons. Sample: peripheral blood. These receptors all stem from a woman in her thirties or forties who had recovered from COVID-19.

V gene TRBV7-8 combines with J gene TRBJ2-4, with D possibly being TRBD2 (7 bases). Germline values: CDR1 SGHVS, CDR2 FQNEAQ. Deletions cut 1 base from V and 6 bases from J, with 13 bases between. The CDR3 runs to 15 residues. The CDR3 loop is CASSLDGGRLNIQYF. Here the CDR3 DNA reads TGTGCCAGCAGCTTAGACGGGGGGCGATTAAACATTCAGTACTTC.

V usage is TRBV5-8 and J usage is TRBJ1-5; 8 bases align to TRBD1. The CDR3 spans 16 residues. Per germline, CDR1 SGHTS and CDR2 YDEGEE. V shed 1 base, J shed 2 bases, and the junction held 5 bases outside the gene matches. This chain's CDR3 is CASSLQGAPGNQPQHF. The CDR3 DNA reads TGTGCCAGCAGCTTGCAGGGGGCGCCTGGCAATCAGCCCCAGCATTTT.

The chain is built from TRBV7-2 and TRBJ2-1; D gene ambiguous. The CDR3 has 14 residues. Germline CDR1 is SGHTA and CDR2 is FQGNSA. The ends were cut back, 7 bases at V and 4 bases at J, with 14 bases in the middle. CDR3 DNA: TGTGCCAGCACCCCGCGCGCGGAGTACAATGAGCAGTTCTTC. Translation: CASTPRAEYNEQFF.

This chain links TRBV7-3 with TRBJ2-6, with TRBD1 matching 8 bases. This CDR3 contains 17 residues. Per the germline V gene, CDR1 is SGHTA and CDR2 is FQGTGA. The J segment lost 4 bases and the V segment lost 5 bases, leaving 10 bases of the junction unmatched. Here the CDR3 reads CASSGRTGRSGANVLTF. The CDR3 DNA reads TGTGCCAGCAGCGGACGGACAGGGAGGAGCGGGGCCAACGTCCTGACTTTC.

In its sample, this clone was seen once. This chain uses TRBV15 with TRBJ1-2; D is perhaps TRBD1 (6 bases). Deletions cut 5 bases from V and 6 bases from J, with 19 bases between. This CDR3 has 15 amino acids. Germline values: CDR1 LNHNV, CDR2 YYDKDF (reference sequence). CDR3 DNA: TGTGCCACCAGCGCCCGGACAGAGGTCCAGGATGGCTACACCTTC. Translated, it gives CATSARTEVQDGYTF.

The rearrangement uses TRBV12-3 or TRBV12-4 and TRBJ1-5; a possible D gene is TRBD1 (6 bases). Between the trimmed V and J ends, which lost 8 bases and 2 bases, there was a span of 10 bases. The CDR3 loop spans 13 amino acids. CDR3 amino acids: CASWGHGNQPQHF. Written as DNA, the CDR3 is TGTGCCAGCTGGGGGCACGGCAATCAGCCCCAGCATTTT.

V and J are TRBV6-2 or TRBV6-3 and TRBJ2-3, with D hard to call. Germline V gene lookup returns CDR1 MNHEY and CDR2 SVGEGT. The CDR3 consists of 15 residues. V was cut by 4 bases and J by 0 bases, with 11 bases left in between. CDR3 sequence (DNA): TGTGCCAGCAGTTCACAAGGAGAAAGCACAGATACGCAGTATTTT. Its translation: CASSSQGESTDTQYF.

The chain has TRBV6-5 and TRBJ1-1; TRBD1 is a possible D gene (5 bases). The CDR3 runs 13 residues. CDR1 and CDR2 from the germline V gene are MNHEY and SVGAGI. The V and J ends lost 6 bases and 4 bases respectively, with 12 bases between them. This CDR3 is CASRRGDFTEAFF. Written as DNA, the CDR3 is TGTGCCAGCAGGCGCGGGGACTTCACTGAAGCTTTCTTT.

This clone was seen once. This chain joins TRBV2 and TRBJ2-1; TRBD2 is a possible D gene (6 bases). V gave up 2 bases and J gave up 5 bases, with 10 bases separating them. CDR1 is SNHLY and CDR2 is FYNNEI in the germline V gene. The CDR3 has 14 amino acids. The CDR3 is CASSEYGGDNEQFF. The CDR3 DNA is TGTGCCAGCAGTGAATATGGAGGGGACAATGAGCAGTTCTTC. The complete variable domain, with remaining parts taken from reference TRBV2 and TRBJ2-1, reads EPEVTQTPSHQVTQMGQEVILRCVPISNHLYFYWYRQILGQKVEFLVSFYNNEISEKSEIFDDQFSVERPDGSNFTLKIRSTKLEDSAMYFCASSEYGGDNEQFFGPGTRLTVL.

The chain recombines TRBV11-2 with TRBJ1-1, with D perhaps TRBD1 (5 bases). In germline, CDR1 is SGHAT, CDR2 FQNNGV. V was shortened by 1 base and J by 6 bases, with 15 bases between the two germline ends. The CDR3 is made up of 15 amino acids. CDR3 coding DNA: TGTGCCAGCAGCTTAGTGGCCCAGGGTATCGCTGAAGCTTTCTTT. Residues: CASSLVAQGIAEAFF.

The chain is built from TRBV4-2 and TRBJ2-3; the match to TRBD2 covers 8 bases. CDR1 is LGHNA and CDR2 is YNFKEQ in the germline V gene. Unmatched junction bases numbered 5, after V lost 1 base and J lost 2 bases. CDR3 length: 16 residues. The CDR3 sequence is CASSQGGRGDTDTQYF. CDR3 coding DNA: TGTGCCAGCAGCCAAGGCGGGCGGGGGGACACAGATACGCAGTATTTT.

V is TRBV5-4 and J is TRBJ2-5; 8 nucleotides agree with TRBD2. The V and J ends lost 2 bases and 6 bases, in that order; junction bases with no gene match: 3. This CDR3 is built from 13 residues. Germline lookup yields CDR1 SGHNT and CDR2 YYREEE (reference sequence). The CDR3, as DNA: TGTGCCAGCAGCTTAAGCGGGAGAAAGACCCAGTACTTC. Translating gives CASSLSGRKTQYF.

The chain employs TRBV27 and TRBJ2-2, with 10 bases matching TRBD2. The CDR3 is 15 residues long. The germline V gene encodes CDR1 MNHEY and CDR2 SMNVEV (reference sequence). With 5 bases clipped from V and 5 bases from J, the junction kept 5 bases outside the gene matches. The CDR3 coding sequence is TGTGCCAGCAGTCCGACTAGCGGGCTAACCGGGGAGCTGTTTTTT. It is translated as CASSPTSGLTGELFF.

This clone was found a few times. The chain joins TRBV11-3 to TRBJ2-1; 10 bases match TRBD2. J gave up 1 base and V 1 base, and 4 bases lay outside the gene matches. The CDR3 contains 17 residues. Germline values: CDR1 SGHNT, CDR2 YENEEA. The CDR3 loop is CASSLVLAGPSYNEQFF. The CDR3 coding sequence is TGTGCCAGCAGCTTAGTACTAGCGGGACCTTCCTACAATGAGCAGTTCTTC.

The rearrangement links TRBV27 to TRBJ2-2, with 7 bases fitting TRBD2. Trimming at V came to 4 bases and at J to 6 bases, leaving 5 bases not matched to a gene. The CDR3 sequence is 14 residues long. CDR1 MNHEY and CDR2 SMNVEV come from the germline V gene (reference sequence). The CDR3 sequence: CASSSGTKPGELFF. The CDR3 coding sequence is TGTGCCAGCAGTTCCGGGACTAAACCCGGGGAGCTGTTTTTT.

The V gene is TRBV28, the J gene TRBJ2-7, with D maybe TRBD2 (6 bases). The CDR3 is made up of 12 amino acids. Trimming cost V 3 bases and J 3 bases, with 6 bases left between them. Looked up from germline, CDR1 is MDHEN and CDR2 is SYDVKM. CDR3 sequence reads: CASSLEGYEQYV. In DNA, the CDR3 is TGTGCCAGCAGTTTGGAGGGCTACGAGCAGTACGTC.

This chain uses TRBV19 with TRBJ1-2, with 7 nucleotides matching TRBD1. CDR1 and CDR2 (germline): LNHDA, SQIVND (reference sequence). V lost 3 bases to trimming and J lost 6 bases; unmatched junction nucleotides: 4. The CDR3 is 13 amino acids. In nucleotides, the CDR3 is TGTGCCAGTAGTATTAGACAGGGAGATGGCTACACCTTC. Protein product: CASSIRQGDGYTF.

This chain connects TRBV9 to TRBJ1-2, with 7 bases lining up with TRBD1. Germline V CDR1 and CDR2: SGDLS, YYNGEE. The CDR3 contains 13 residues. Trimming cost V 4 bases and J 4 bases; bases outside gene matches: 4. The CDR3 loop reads CASSSRQGYGYTF. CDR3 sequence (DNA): TGTGCCAGCAGCTCCAGACAGGGCTATGGCTACACCTTC.

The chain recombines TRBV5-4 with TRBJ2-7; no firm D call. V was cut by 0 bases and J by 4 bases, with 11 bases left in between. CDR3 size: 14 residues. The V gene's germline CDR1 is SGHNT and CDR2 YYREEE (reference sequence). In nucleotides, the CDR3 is TGTGCCAGCAGCTTGGACTCTATCGAGTACGAGCAGTACTTC. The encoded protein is CASSLDSIEYEQYF.

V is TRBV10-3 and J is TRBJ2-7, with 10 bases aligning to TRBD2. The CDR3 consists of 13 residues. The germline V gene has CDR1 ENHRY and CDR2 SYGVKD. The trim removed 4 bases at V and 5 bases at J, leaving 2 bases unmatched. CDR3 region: CAISGLAGDEQYF. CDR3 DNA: TGTGCCATCAGTGGGCTAGCGGGGGACGAGCAGTACTTC.